Each of the 24 T cell receptor beta chains below was sequenced from the same sample in a study of untreated major depressive disorder. Profiling relied on immunoSEQ multiplex PCR, and the TCRdb table lists in-frame clones only, not all of them. The data show 20,000 or so clones, more than 75% seen once. Sequencing used CD4+ T cells from PBMCs. The receptors were sampled from a woman younger than 45 in good health.

The table lists this clone with a count of one. This chain's CDR3 is CASSLAFLSNQPQHF. CDR3 coding DNA: TGTGCCAGCAGCCTGGCGTTTCTAAGCAATCAGCCCCAGCATTTT. J is TRBJ1-5 and V is TRBV7-8; D unresolved. The CDR3 covers 15 residues. V was shortened by 5 bases and J by 1 base, with 12 bases between the two germline ends. Germline V gene lookup returns CDR1 SGHVS and CDR2 FQNEAQ.

CDR3 in DNA: TGCGCCAGCAGCCAAGTGTCAGGGCAGCTCGGGGAGCTGTTTTTT. This gives the protein CASSQVSGQLGELFF. The chain links TRBV4-1 to TRBJ2-2; D might be TRBD1 (5 bases). Per germline, CDR1 MGHRA and CDR2 YSYEKL. This CDR3 comprises 15 residues. The V end lost 1 base, the J end lost 7 bases, and 13 bases lay between the germline ends.

This clone appeared once. The chain joins TRBV20-1 to TRBJ1-5; no clear D. Looked up from germline, CDR1 is DFQATT and CDR2 is SNEGSKA (reference sequence). The CDR3 sequence is 9 residues long. The V end was cut by 5 bases, the J end by 9 bases, with 5 bases between. The CDR3 is CSAGRPQHF. DNA for the CDR3: TGCAGTGCTGGCAGGCCCCAGCATTTT.

The V and J genes are TRBV7-2 and TRBJ1-4; 8 positions agree with TRBD1. The length of the CDR3 is 13 residues. Germline CDR1 SGHTA, CDR2 FQGNSA. V was clipped by 6 bases and J by 5 bases; unmatched bases: 2. The CDR3 spells CASSRQGNEKLFF. In DNA form, the CDR3 reads TGTGCCAGCAGTCGACAGGGGAATGAAAAACTGTTTTTT.

The chain is built from TRBV9 and TRBJ2-1; no reliable D call. CDR3 length: 12 amino acids. Trimming removed 3 bases at V and 8 bases at J, with 9 bases between. Per germline, CDR1 SGDLS and CDR2 YYNGEE. The CDR3 sequence: CASSARGYEQFF. In DNA, the CDR3 is TGTGCCAGCAGCGCCCGAGGCTATGAGCAGTTCTTC. The whole variable domain, filled in from reference TRBV9 and TRBJ2-1, reads DSGVTQTPKHLITATGQRVTLRCSPRSGDLSVYWYQQSLDQGLQFLIQYYNGEERAKGNILERFSAQQFPDLHSELNLSSLELGDSALYFCASSARGYEQFFGPGTRLTVL.

This clone showed up just once. The chain carries TRBV11-2 and TRBJ2-3, with D perhaps given as TRBD1 or TRBD2 (6 bases each). The V end was cut by 1 base, the J end by 2 bases, with 13 bases between. Germline CDR1 reads SGHAT; CDR2 reads FQNNGV. The CDR3 is made up of 16 amino acids. Written as DNA, the CDR3 is TGTGCCAGCAGCTTAGCTCGAGGGGGGCTCACAGATACGCAGTATTTT. Residues: CASSLARGGLTDTQYF. The whole variable domain, filled in from reference TRBV11-2 and TRBJ2-3, reads EAGVAQSPRYKIIEKRQSVAFWCNPISGHATLYWYQQILGQGPKLLIQFQNNGVVDDSQLPKDRFSAERLKGVDSTLKIQPAKLEDSAVYLCASSLARGGLTDTQYFGPGTRLTVL.

The rearrangement links TRBV9 to TRBJ2-3; TRBD2 matches 7 bases. The CDR3 has 15 residues. The ends lost 2 bases at V and 1 base at J; junction bases unmatched: 4. Germline loops: CDR1 SGDLS, CDR2 YYNGEE. Here the CDR3 DNA reads TGTGCCAGCAGCGTTCGAACTAGCGGCACAGATACGCAGTATTTT. It encodes CASSVRTSGTDTQYF. Full variable domain (outside the CDR3, taken from reference TRBV9 and TRBJ2-3): DSGVTQTPKHLITATGQRVTLRCSPRSGDLSVYWYQQSLDQGLQFLIQYYNGEERAKGNILERFSAQQFPDLHSELNLSSLELGDSALYFCASSVRTSGTDTQYFGPGTRLTVL.

The chain recombines TRBV9 with TRBJ2-1; 8 bases agree with TRBD2. V lost 0 bases, J lost 9 bases, and 8 bases stayed unmatched. Germline CDR1 reads SGDLS; CDR2 reads YYNGEE. CDR3 size: 15 residues. DNA of the CDR3: TGTGCCAGCAGCGTAGTAACCGGGAGGGCAAGTGAGCAGTTCTTC. Translated: CASSVVTGRASEQFF.

This clone was observed a single time. The J gene is TRBJ1-1, the V gene TRBV18; D gene ambiguous. Trimming pared 8 bases from V and 1 base from J, leaving 11 bases between. This CDR3 has 13 residues. Germline-derived CDR1 and CDR2 are KGHSH and LQKENI. Here the CDR3 DNA reads TGTGCCAGCCTACGGGCCCAGAACACTGAAGCTTTCTTT. It codes for CASLRAQNTEAFF.

The chain is built from TRBV29-1 and TRBJ2-1; TRBD1 might be the D (6 bases). This CDR3 has 14 residues. V dropped 7 bases and J dropped 6 bases, with 19 bases sitting between them. Germline V CDR1 and CDR2: SQVTM, ANQGSEA. DNA for the CDR3: TGCAGCGCGGAAGGACAGCGAGGGTCCAATGAGCAGTTCTTC. Its translation: CSAEGQRGSNEQFF.

The table lists this clone with a count of one. V is TRBV5-1 and J is TRBJ2-2; the match to TRBD2 covers 7 bases. Germline V lookup: CDR1 SGHRS, CDR2 YFSETQ. This CDR3 contains 16 residues. J was trimmed by 2 bases and V by 1 base; bases with no gene match: 5. The CDR3 nucleotides are TGCGCCAGCAGCTTGAGGCTAGCGGCAAACACCGGGGAGCTGTTTTTT. Translation gives CASSLRLAANTGELFF. Full variable domain (outside the CDR3, taken from reference TRBV5-1 and TRBJ2-2): KAGVTQTPRYLIKTRGQQVTLSCSPISGHRSVSWYQQTPGQGLQFLFEYFSETQRNKGNFPGRFSGRQFSNSRSEMNVSTLELGDSALYLCASSLRLAANTGELFFGEGSRLTVL.

J is TRBJ2-7 and V is TRBV7-9, with D possibly TRBD2 on 6 matching bases. Trimming removed 1 base at V and 2 bases at J, with 12 bases between. Germline loops: CDR1 SEHNR, CDR2 FQNEAQ (reference sequence). The CDR3 runs to 15 residues. DNA for the CDR3: TGTGCCAGCAGCTTAGGTAGCGGACTAACCTACGAGCAGTACTTC. Residues: CASSLGSGLTYEQYF.

The chain employs TRBV2 and TRBJ2-1, with 10 bases identical to TRBD2. CDR3 length equals 16 residues. The germline V gene has CDR1 SNHLY and CDR2 FYNNEI. Unmatched junction bases numbered 7, after V lost 7 bases and J lost 1 base. The CDR3: CASNKAGGPSYNEQFF. Here the CDR3 DNA reads TGTGCCAGCAACAAAGCGGGAGGGCCGTCCTACAATGAGCAGTTCTTC.

The gene calls are TRBV2 and TRBJ1-1; D perhaps matches TRBD1 (5 bases). Germline CDR1 is SNHLY and CDR2 is FYNNEI. V gave up 7 bases and J gave up 1 base, with 13 bases separating them. This CDR3 comprises 14 residues. The CDR3 bases are TGTGCCAGCACCCCCGGGGCCGCGAACACTGAAGCTTTCTTT. Translating it yields CASTPGAANTEAFF.

This sequence joins TRBV4-3 and TRBJ1-2; D gene unclear. CDR1 is LGHNA, CDR2 YSLEER, per germline. V was pared by 0 bases and J by 4 bases, with 12 bases between. This CDR3 is 15 amino acids long. CDR3 loop: CASSQDRTHPYGYTF. The DNA of the CDR3 is TGCGCCAGCAGCCAAGATAGAACCCACCCCTATGGCTACACCTTC.

This clone has more than one count but fewer than ten. V usage is TRBV29-1 and J usage is TRBJ2-7; tentatively, D is TRBD2 (6 bases). V dropped 6 bases and J dropped 5 bases, with 11 bases sitting between them. The length of the CDR3 is 11 residues. Germline values: CDR1 SQVTM, CDR2 ANQGSEA. CDR3 coding DNA: TGCAGCGTCGAGCGGGCGGACGAGCAGTACTTC. It codes for CSVERADEQYF.

This chain connects TRBV4-2 to TRBJ1-4; TRBD1 might be the D (6 bases). Trimming pared 0 bases from V and 7 bases from J, leaving 12 bases between. Germline V CDR1 and CDR2: LGHNA, YNFKEQ. The CDR3 is 15 residues long. The CDR3 here is CASSQEARGFEKLFF. CDR3 coding DNA: TGTGCCAGCAGCCAAGAGGCCAGGGGCTTTGAAAAACTGTTTTTT.

The genes are TRBV6-6 and TRBJ1-4, with no clear D. This CDR3 has 14 residues. Trimming removed 2 bases from V and 4 bases from J, with 8 bases in between. Germline CDR1 is MNHNY and CDR2 is SVGAGI (reference sequence). The CDR3 DNA reads TGTGCCAGCAGTTACCCGGAGCTTAATGAAAAACTGTTTTTT. Translated: CASSYPELNEKLFF.

This clone was detected only once. V and J are TRBV7-6 and TRBJ2-2; D is unclear. This CDR3 region has 14 residues. Trimming cost V 5 bases and J 4 bases, with 11 bases left between them. CDR1 and CDR2 (germline): SGHVS, FNYEAQ. The CDR3 nucleotides read TGTGCCAGCAGCCAAGGCCAGGCCACCGGGGAGCTGTTTTTT. Translated, it gives CASSQGQATGELFF.

The genes are TRBV2 and TRBJ2-1; 12 positions match TRBD1. The germline V gene encodes CDR1 SNHLY and CDR2 FYNNEI. The trim removed 6 bases at V and 9 bases at J, leaving 3 bases unmatched. This CDR3 has 13 amino acids. Here the CDR3 reads CASRGQGATEQFF. CDR3 DNA: TGTGCCAGCAGGGGACAGGGGGCGACTGAGCAGTTCTTC.

J is TRBJ2-3 and V is TRBV2, with 9 nucleotides matching TRBD2. The V gene end was trimmed by 1 base and the J gene end by 3 bases; junction bases not matched to a gene: 2. Germline CDR1 and CDR2: SNHLY and FYNNEI. The CDR3 extends over 15 amino acids. The chain's CDR3 is CASSEGAGGTDTQYF. The DNA of the CDR3 is TGTGCCAGCAGTGAAGGAGCGGGAGGAACAGATACGCAGTATTTT. Full variable domain (rest looked up from reference TRBV2 and TRBJ2-3): EPEVTQTPSHQVTQMGQEVILRCVPISNHLYFYWYRQILGQKVEFLVSFYNNEISEKSEIFDDQFSVERPDGSNFTLKIRSTKLEDSAMYFCASSEGAGGTDTQYFGPGTRLTVL.

This clone was seen more than once but under ten times. The chain combines TRBV6-1 with TRBJ2-7, with TRBD1 matching 8 bases. The CDR3 has 15 residues. Germline loops: CDR1 MNHNS, CDR2 SASEGT. V shed 5 bases, J shed 6 bases, and the junction held 12 bases outside the gene matches. The CDR3 DNA sequence: TGTGCCAGCAGTACCAGGGGGCCCGCCCGGAGCGAGCAGTACTTC. As protein: CASSTRGPARSEQYF.

The V call is TRBV9, the J call TRBJ2-2; 10 bases align to TRBD2. The germline V gene encodes CDR1 SGDLS and CDR2 YYNGEE. The CDR3 totals 16 residues. V lost 1 base, J lost 6 bases, and 6 bases stayed unmatched. CDR3 coding DNA: TGTGCCAGCAGCGTAAGGGCTAGCGGGAGATCCGGGGAGCTGTTTTTT. It is translated as CASSVRASGRSGELFF.

The chain is built from TRBV9 and TRBJ2-1, with unresolved D. CDR3 size: 16 residues. Germline V gene lookup returns CDR1 SGDLS and CDR2 YYNGEE. Trimming cost V 3 bases and J 10 bases, with 23 bases left between them. The chain's CDR3 is CASSGSPDWVHEEQFF. The CDR3 bases are TGTGCCAGCAGCGGTAGTCCAGATTGGGTACATGAGGAGCAGTTCTTC.